These T cell receptor beta chains were read from a single sample in a study of somatic mutations in cytotoxic T cells in rheumatoid arthritis. Profiling relied on immunoSEQ multiplex PCR, and the TCRdb table lists in-frame clones only, not all of them. The data contain 17,000 or so clones, approximately 84% of them singletons. The sample consisted of CD8+ T cells sorted from blood. Every receptor here comes from an adult with rheumatoid arthritis. The CDR3 runs from the conserved cysteine through the conserved F or W. The D gene is left open where the match is weak. Part of the rows lack a size; the others show once, few, many or a class for expanded clones.

cdr3_nt cdr3_aa v_call clone_size j_call d_call
TGTGCCAGCAGTTTATGGGCTAGCGGGAGTCTCTACAATGAGCAGTTCTTC CASSLWASGSLYNEQFF TRBV27 - TRBJ2-1 TRBD2
TGCGCCAGCAGCCAGGGGGAAGGTTGGACAGATACGCAGTATTTT CASSQGEGWTDTQYF TRBV5-1 - TRBJ2-3 TRBD1
TGTGCCAGCAGCTCCTATTTTGGCTACACCTTC CASSSYFGYTF TRBV7-6 - TRBJ1-2 -
TGTGCCAGCAGCTTAGTATGGGCCCCACAAGAAACCGGGGAGCTGTTTTTT CASSLVWAPQETGELFF TRBV7-8 - TRBJ2-2 -
TGTGCCAGCAGGCCGACTAGCGGGAGTTCTTACAATGAGCAGTTCTTC CASRPTSGSSYNEQFF TRBV27 - TRBJ2-1 TRBD2
TGTGCCAGCAGCTTACTTCCGGGACAGGGAGAGAGTTGGGACTATGGCTACACCTTC CASSLLPGQGESWDYGYTF TRBV7-6 once TRBJ1-2 TRBD1
TGCGCCAGCAGCCAAGTAGGTGGGGCGGGTGAAGCTTTCTTT CASSQVGGAGEAFF TRBV4-1 - TRBJ1-1 -
TGTGCCAGCAGCGGTGGGTCGTACGAGCAGTACTTC CASSGGSYEQYF TRBV5-6 once TRBJ2-7 -
TGTGCCAGCAGCCCATCTCTTGGGGGCGATGAGCAGTTCTTC CASSPSLGGDEQFF TRBV2 - TRBJ2-1 -
TGTGCCAGCAGCTTAGATCAATGGGGCCCGGGGGCCAACGTCCTGACTTTC CASSLDQWGPGANVLTF TRBV11-2 - TRBJ2-6 -
TGTGCCAGCAGCTTATACCCCGGGGAGCTGTTTTTT CASSLYPGELFF TRBV5-4 - TRBJ2-2 -
TGTGCCAGCAGCTTAGCAGCGGGGGAACAGTATTTT CASSLAAGEQYF TRBV11-2 - TRBJ2-3 TRBD2
TGTGCCAGCAGCACTCAGGGGGACACTGAAGCTTTCTTT CASSTQGDTEAFF TRBV14 - TRBJ1-1 TRBD1
TGTGCCAGCAGTTTAGGACCTAGCGGGGCAACCTACAATGAGCAGTTCTTC CASSLGPSGATYNEQFF TRBV27 - TRBJ2-1 TRBD2
TGTGCCAGCAGTGTATATTTCGGCCAGACCTCTGGAAACACCATATATTTT CASSVYFGQTSGNTIYF TRBV2 once TRBJ1-3 -
TGTGCCAGCAGTCCTAGCGGGAGTTTCCCAGATACGCAGTATTTT CASSPSGSFPDTQYF TRBV6-1 - TRBJ2-3 TRBD2
TGTGCCAGCAGCTCCCTCCGTTTCACAGATACGCAGTATTTT CASSSLRFTDTQYF TRBV7-9 - TRBJ2-3 -
TGTGCCAGCAGTGAAGCGCTGGGGGCGCTGATCTACGAGCAGTACTTC CASSEALGALIYEQYF TRBV2 - TRBJ2-7 -
TGTGCCACCAGCAAAGGCATGAACACTGAAGCTTTCTTT CATSKGMNTEAFF TRBV15 - TRBJ1-1 -
TGCGCCAGCAGCCTTCGCGGGGGGGGAAAAAACATTCAGTACTTC CASSLRGGGKNIQYF TRBV4-1 once TRBJ2-4 TRBD2